The 28 T cell receptor beta chains in this list originate from one sample, sequenced in a study of T cell responses to AZD1222 COVID-19 vaccine. TCRdb keeps only in-frame clones here, not all; method: immunoSEQ multiplex PCR. Of around 110,000 clones listed, 70% to 90% are singletons. Here the sequenced sample was peripheral blood, taken on day 0 of AZD1222 vaccination. These TCRs come from an adult in good health.

V gene TRBV28 combines with J gene TRBJ1-2, with a tentative D call TRBD1 (5 bases). This CDR3 has 14 amino acids. V was trimmed by 3 bases and J by 4 bases, leaving 12 bases between them. Germline assignment: CDR1 MDHEN and CDR2 SYDVKM. The CDR3 nucleotides are TGTGCCAGCAGTTTTCAAAGGGGCGGCTATGGCTACACCTTC. Residues: CASSFQRGGYGYTF.

This chain uses TRBV7-2 with TRBJ1-5; D unresolved. Trimming took off 0 bases at V and 3 bases at J, with 9 bases between the two ends. Germline values: CDR1 SGHTA, CDR2 FQGNSA. The CDR3 totals 15 residues. CDR3 in amino acids: CASSLAPGSNQPQHF. CDR3 DNA: TGTGCCAGCAGCTTAGCCCCCGGGTCCAATCAGCCCCAGCATTTT.

The chain carries TRBV7-2 and TRBJ2-7, with 14 nucleotides matching TRBD2. Germline lookup yields CDR1 SGHTA and CDR2 FQGNSA. CDR3 length equals 16 residues. The ends lost 5 bases at V and 6 bases at J; junction bases unmatched: 9. CDR3 coding DNA: TGTGCCAGCAGCCACCGACTAGCGGGGGGGCGGGTCGAGCAGTACTTC. Translating it yields CASSHRLAGGRVEQYF.

V usage is TRBV18 and J usage is TRBJ2-7; 12 positions agree with TRBD1. The CDR3 consists of 19 residues. Germline V gives CDR1 KGHSH, CDR2 LQKENI. J gave up 3 bases and V 6 bases, and 18 bases lay outside the gene matches. CDR3 sequence: CASSRPGQGALKDVYEQYF. The CDR3 DNA reads as TGTGCCAGCTCCCGACCGGGACAGGGGGCGCTTAAGGACGTCTACGAGCAGTACTTC.

V usage is TRBV28 and J usage is TRBJ1-1, with no clear D. The V gene lost 5 bases and the J gene lost 2 bases, with 3 bases spanning the gap. The CDR3 is made up of 11 amino acids. Germline V lookup: CDR1 MDHEN, CDR2 SYDVKM. The CDR3 nucleotides are TGTGCCAGCAGTCCTAACACTGAAGCTTTCTTT. Protein sequence: CASSPNTEAFF.

This chain connects TRBV6-5 to TRBJ1-1; tentatively, D is TRBD1 (6 bases). CDR1 is MNHEY, CDR2 SVGAGI, per germline. The CDR3 spans 13 residues. V lost 10 bases, J lost 1 base, and 13 bases lay in between. CDR3: CATMGGRNTEAFF. CDR3 DNA: TGTGCCACCATGGGGGGCCGGAACACTGAAGCTTTCTTT.

The chain joins TRBV7-2 to TRBJ2-2, with D perhaps given as TRBD1 or TRBD2 (5 bases each). The CDR3 is 15 residues long. Trimming took off 5 bases at V and 0 bases at J, with 10 bases between the two ends. Germline assignment: CDR1 SGHTA and CDR2 FQGNSA. The chain's CDR3 is CASSPGPTNTGELFF. CDR3 in DNA: TGTGCCAGCAGCCCGGGACCGACGAACACCGGGGAGCTGTTTTTT.

The V call is TRBV7-8, the J call TRBJ2-6; D unresolved. The CDR3 covers 15 residues. Looked up from germline, CDR1 is SGHVS and CDR2 is FQNEAQ. V shed 2 bases and J shed 4 bases, with 9 bases lying between them. The CDR3 DNA follows: TGTGCCAGCAGCTTACGCTGGAGCGGGGCCAACGTCCTGACTTTC. Amino acid sequence: CASSLRWSGANVLTF.

This rearrangement joins TRBV28 to TRBJ1-2; maybe TRBD1 (5 bases). CDR3 length equals 15 residues. V was clipped by 6 bases and J by 9 bases, with 23 bases between them. The germline V gene has CDR1 MDHEN and CDR2 SYDVKM. CDR3 sequence: CASSPPRSTAMRYTF. In DNA form, the CDR3 reads TGTGCCAGCAGCCCACCCCGCTCGACAGCAATGCGCTACACCTTC.

Comment on this clone: This CDR3 is also generated by other DNA sequences in the sample. The J gene is TRBJ1-1, the V gene TRBV27, with unresolved D. Germline V gene lookup returns CDR1 MNHEY and CDR2 SMNVEV (reference sequence). Trimming pared 2 bases from V and 1 base from J, leaving 5 bases between. The CDR3 contains 13 residues. The CDR3 bases are TGTGCCAGCAGTTTAAGGCAGAACACTGAAGCTTTCTTT. It encodes CASSLRQNTEAFF.

CDR3 DNA sequence: TGTGCCAGCTCCCCCCGGGTTCAAGAGACCCAGTACTTC. Residues: CASSPRVQETQYF. V is TRBV5-6 and J is TRBJ2-5; D remains ambiguous. The CDR3 sequence is 13 residues long. Per germline, CDR1 SGHDT and CDR2 YYEEEE. The germline V and J ends were trimmed by 7 bases and 2 bases, with 12 bases remaining between them. Together with reference TRBV5-6 and TRBJ2-5, the CDR3 gives the full variable domain: DAGVTQSPTHLIKTRGQQVTLRCSPKSGHDTVSWYQQALGQGPQFIFQYYEEEERQRGNFPDRFSGHQFPNYSSELNVNALLLGDSALYLCASSPRVQETQYFGPGTRLLVL.

The CDR3 sequence: CASSLTGGSGEKLFF. CDR3 nucleotide sequence: TGTGCCAGCAGCCTCACAGGGGGGAGTGGAGAAAAACTGTTTTTT. The rearrangement uses TRBV7-3 and TRBJ1-4; 8 bases fit TRBD1. V trimming: 5 bases; J trimming: 8 bases; junction bases outside the gene matches: 10. Germline lookup yields CDR1 SGHTA and CDR2 FQGTGA. This CDR3 contains 15 residues. The full variable domain, rest sourced from reference TRBV7-3 and TRBJ1-4, is GAGVSQTPSNKVTEKGKYVELRCDPISGHTALYWYRQSLGQGPEFLIYFQGTGAADDSGLPNDRFFAVRPEGSVSTLKIQRTERGDSAVYLCASSLTGGSGEKLFFGSGTQLSVL.

This rearrangement joins TRBV5-1 to TRBJ1-3; D possibly corresponds to TRBD1 (6 bases). CDR3 length equals 14 residues. The germline CDR1 and CDR2 sequences are SGHRS and YFSETQ. Trimming removed 4 bases from V and 1 base from J, with 9 bases in between. CDR3 in DNA: TGCGCCAGCAGCCCTGGGACATCTGGAAACACCATATATTTT. Translation: CASSPGTSGNTIYF.

The chain has TRBV18 and TRBJ1-1, with D unclear. The germline V and J ends were trimmed by 0 bases and 0 bases, with 5 bases remaining between them. CDR3 size: 14 residues. Germline V gene sequence: CDR1 KGHSH, CDR2 LQKENI. The CDR3 nucleotides are TGTGCCAGCTCACCACCGGGATTGAACACTGAAGCTTTCTTT. This sequence encodes CASSPPGLNTEAFF.

The chain has TRBV6-5 and TRBJ1-2, with D unclear. The CDR3 runs to 13 residues. CDR1 MNHEY and CDR2 SVGAGI come from the germline V gene. V lost 8 bases, J lost 9 bases, and 19 bases lay in between. DNA of the CDR3: TGTGCCAGCTGTTCTGTGGACTTGCCTCGCTACACCTTC. Translating gives CASCSVDLPRYTF.

This clone was recorded once. The chain uses TRBV6-5 and TRBJ1-2, with TRBD1 matching over 8 bases. Germline CDR1 MNHEY, CDR2 SVGAGI. The CDR3 has 13 residues. J was trimmed by 5 bases and V by 4 bases; bases with no gene match: 3. CDR3 DNA sequence: TGTGCCAGCAGTTCAGGACAGGGTTATGGCTACACCTTC. It translates to CASSSGQGYGYTF.

The CDR3 nucleotides are TGTGCCAGCAGTGAGACAGGGGTTTACACTGAAGCTTTCTTT. It encodes CASSETGVYTEAFF. The chain recombines TRBV2 with TRBJ1-1; 8 positions match TRBD1. J lost 3 bases, V lost 3 bases, and 3 bases had no gene match. CDR1 is SNHLY, CDR2 FYNNEI, per germline. The CDR3 sequence is 14 residues long.

The chain couples TRBV28 to TRBJ2-7, with 7 positions matching TRBD1. The CDR3 runs to 13 residues. Looked up from germline, CDR1 is MDHEN and CDR2 is SYDVKM. V dropped 3 bases and J dropped 2; count of bases not matched to a gene: 1. CDR3 amino acids: CASSLDRPYEQYF. In DNA form, the CDR3 reads TGTGCCAGCAGTTTGGACAGGCCCTACGAGCAGTACTTC.

The chain combines TRBV19 with TRBJ2-3; 12 nucleotides match TRBD2. V shed 4 bases and J 4 bases; nucleotides not matched to a gene: 21. Per germline, CDR1 LNHDA and CDR2 SQIVND (reference sequence). The CDR3 is 21 amino acids. The CDR3 loop is CASSNPLGPFKTSGSPDTQYF. CDR3 DNA: TGTGCCAGTAGTAACCCCCTCGGCCCATTTAAGACTAGCGGGAGCCCAGATACGCAGTATTTT.

This clone was picked up one time. J is TRBJ1-2 and V is TRBV3-1 (or the pseudogene TRBV3-2), with unresolved D. Germline V gene data show CDR1 as LGHDT and CDR2 as YNNKEL (reference sequence). The V gene lost 1 base and the J gene lost 1 base, with 10 bases spanning the gap. This CDR3 comprises 15 residues. The CDR3 spells CASSQGGGVNYGYTF. In DNA, the CDR3 is TGTGCCAGCAGCCAAGGTGGTGGAGTTAACTATGGCTACACCTTC.

The chain joins TRBV24-1 to TRBJ2-1, with 11 bases identical to TRBD2. The CDR3 is made up of 15 amino acids. Germline lookup yields CDR1 KGHDR and CDR2 SFDVKD. With 3 bases clipped from V and 10 bases from J, the junction kept 7 bases outside the gene matches. CDR3 sequence reads: CATSDGLAGGKEQFF. CDR3 coding DNA: TGTGCCACCAGTGATGGGCTAGCGGGAGGAAAAGAGCAGTTCTTC.

The rearrangement uses TRBV30 and TRBJ1-6; D not resolved. The CDR3 sequence is 14 residues long. Germline CDR1 GTSNPN, CDR2 SVGIG (reference sequence). The ends were cut back, 0 bases at V and 5 bases at J, with 8 bases in the middle. CDR3 in amino acids: CAWSVAVNNSPLHF. The CDR3 DNA is TGTGCCTGGAGTGTAGCGGTAAATAATTCACCCCTCCACTTT.

The J gene is TRBJ2-1, the V gene TRBV29-1, with D maybe TRBD2 (7 bases). Looked up from germline, CDR1 is SQVTM and CDR2 is ANQGSEA. The CDR3 consists of 16 residues. Trimming cost V 5 bases and J 0 bases, with 17 bases left between them. CDR3 loop: CSVSGAGRSSYNEQFF. In DNA, the CDR3 is TGCAGCGTTTCAGGGGCCGGGAGGAGCTCCTACAATGAGCAGTTCTTC.

This clone was seen just once. This chain joins TRBV7-6 and TRBJ1-4; D is unclear. Trimming shortened V by 2 bases and J by 3 bases, and 25 bases separated the two germline ends. The germline gives CDR1 SGHVS, CDR2 FNYEAQ. This CDR3 region has 20 residues. CDR3 sequence reads: CASSLRQVAPQTTSNEKLFF. CDR3 sequence (DNA): TGTGCCAGCAGCTTAAGGCAGGTCGCGCCCCAGACAACATCTAATGAAAAACTGTTTTTT.

This clone was counted a single time. The rearrangement links TRBV2 to TRBJ2-7; D is ambiguous. Trimming removed 8 bases from V and 7 bases from J, with 12 bases in between. From germline, CDR1 is SNHLY and CDR2 FYNNEI. The CDR3 runs to 11 residues. CDR3 nucleotide sequence: TGTGCCAGCCAATATCAGGTGGAGCAGTACTTC. This encodes CASQYQVEQYF.

The chain employs TRBV19 and TRBJ1-5; maybe TRBD1 (5 bases). V was pared by 7 bases and J by 6 bases, with 19 bases between. Looked up from germline, CDR1 is LNHDA and CDR2 is SQIVND (reference sequence). There are 15 residues in the CDR3. CDR3 region: CASNPSGGRGQPQHF. The CDR3 DNA is TGTGCCAGTAATCCCAGTGGGGGGAGGGGTCAGCCCCAGCATTTT.

J is TRBJ1-5 and V is TRBV2; TRBD1 might be the D (5 bases). This CDR3 comprises 12 residues. From germline, CDR1 is SNHLY and CDR2 FYNNEI. Deletions cut 10 bases from V and 4 bases from J, with 11 bases between. CDR3 DNA sequence: TGTGCCACCTCTCGGGGGAATCAGCCCCAGCATTTT. The encoded protein is CATSRGNQPQHF.

The chain joins TRBV7-9 to TRBJ1-6; D is unresolved. Germline V CDR1 and CDR2: SEHNR, FQNEAQ (reference sequence). Trimming took off 6 bases at V and 0 bases at J, with 9 bases between the two ends. There are 15 residues in the CDR3. The CDR3: CASRLGSSYNSPLHF. The CDR3 DNA sequence: TGTGCCAGCAGGTTGGGCAGCTCCTATAATTCACCCCTCCACTTT. Complete variable domain (other parts from reference TRBV7-9 and TRBJ1-6): DTGVSQNPRHKITKRGQNVTFRCDPISEHNRLYWYRQTLGQGPEFLTYFQNEAQLEKSRLLSDRFSAERPKGSFSTLEIQRTEQGDSAMYLCASRLGSSYNSPLHFGNGTRLTVT.